The 21 T cell receptor beta chains given below trace back to one sample, sequenced in a study of molecular identifiers for immune sequencing clone quantification. Each CDR3 protein gets one entry after TCRdb re-called the PCR reads with MiXCR. The repertoire has about 500,000 distinct CDR3 sequences, 20% to 25% of them found once; the top ten carry around 0.86%. Sequenced sample: naive CD8+ T cells from blood, with Jurkat cell RNA spiked in. The subset here: FACS-sorted CD8+CD4-CCR7+CD45RA+ naive T cells. The receptor source for this set is a human donor in good health. Some libraries in this study had Jurkat cell RNA spiked in.

On this clonotype: A much bigger clone sits one base away, suggesting this may be a read error. This chain uses TRBV5-6 with TRBJ2-1; no clear D. The ends were cut back, 3 bases at V and 2 bases at J, with 9 bases in the middle. Germline loops: CDR1 SGHDT, CDR2 YYEEEE. The CDR3 contains 14 residues. CDR3 nucleotide sequence: TGTGCCAGCAGCTCCTATGTCACCTACAATGAGCAGTTCTTC. This codes for CASSSYVTYNEQFF.

In this sample, this clonotype turned up many times. This chain joins TRBV14 and TRBJ1-1; the D is unclear. The germline gives CDR1 SGHDN, CDR2 FVKESK. CDR3 length equals 14 residues. V dropped 2 bases and J dropped 3 bases, with 10 bases sitting between them. In nucleotides, the CDR3 is TGTGCCAGCAGCCAATCCGGACTTGACACTGAAGCTTTCTTT. It encodes CASSQSGLDTEAFF.

This clonotype was found many times. V is TRBV2 and J is TRBJ2-3; 9 bases fit TRBD2. The junction had 3 bases not matched to a gene; V was cut back by 10 bases and J by 1 base. This CDR3 has 13 amino acids. CDR1 is SNHLY, CDR2 FYNNEI, per germline. This CDR3 is CATLAGGTDTQYF. The DNA for the CDR3 is TGTGCCACACTAGCGGGCGGCACAGATACGCAGTATTTT.

The sample holds a few counts of this clonotype. V gene TRBV12-3 or TRBV12-4 combines with J gene TRBJ2-1; 9 bases match TRBD2. The CDR3 consists of 16 residues. V was pared by 2 bases and J by 7 bases, with 9 bases of the junction left unmatched. The CDR3 region is CASSLWWAGGGNEQFF. For the CDR3, the DNA is TGTGCCAGCAGTTTATGGTGGGCGGGAGGGGGTAATGAGCAGTTCTTC.

Details on this clonotype: An end of the junction differs from the germline gene, which may be a read error. The CDR3 is CASSSTGPLIPTIPHGYTF. The CDR3 DNA is TGTGCCAGCAGCTCGACAGGACCCTTGATACCCACCATACCCCATGGCTACACCTTC. J is TRBJ1-2 and V is TRBV5-3; a weak D match, TRBD1 (6 bases). Being an ORF, TRBV5-3 has a function that is uncertain. This CDR3 is built from 19 residues.

This clonotype was counted many times. The CDR3 region has the DNA TGTGCCAGCAGCGAGGACGGACAGGGCATCACAGATACGCAGTATTTT. It specifies CASSEDGQGITDTQYF. The chain carries TRBV9 and TRBJ2-3; 8 nucleotides align to TRBD1. Looked up from germline, CDR1 is SGDLS and CDR2 is YYNGEE. CDR3 length equals 16 residues. Germline trimming cut 3 bases from V and 2 bases from J; bases unmatched to any gene: 8.

The chain is built from TRBV11-3 and TRBJ1-1; 7 bases are shared with TRBD1. V shed 8 bases, J shed 5 bases, and the junction held 17 bases outside the gene matches. Germline values: CDR1 SGHNT, CDR2 YENEEA. CDR3 length: 16 amino acids. For the CDR3, the DNA is TGTGCCAGCCGCTGGGGACAGTCAAAGGCAGAGACTGAAGCTTTCTTT. Translated: CASRWGQSKAETEAFF.

This clonotype came up many times. J is TRBJ2-3 and V is TRBV4-3; D uncertain. This CDR3 has 16 residues. CDR1 LGHNA and CDR2 YSLEER come from the germline V gene. V shed 0 bases and J shed 8 bases, with 18 bases lying between them. CDR3 nucleotides: TGCGCCAGCAGCCAAGATATCGGACGGAACCCCCTTACGCAGTATTTT. Translated, it gives CASSQDIGRNPLTQYF.

At least ten counts were recorded for this clonotype. The CDR3 is CASSVEGATEAFF. CDR3 DNA: TGTGCCAGCAGCGTAGAAGGAGCCACTGAAGCTTTCTTT. The gene calls are TRBV9 and TRBJ1-1; unclear D gene. Germline-derived CDR1 and CDR2 are SGDLS and YYNGEE. Trimming shortened V by 0 bases and J by 4 bases, and 7 bases separated the two germline ends. CDR3 length: 13 amino acids.

This clonotype was detected only once. This may arise from a read error, as a much more abundant clone is one base away. The chain links TRBV6-2 or TRBV6-3 to TRBJ2-3; D is possibly TRBD2 (5 bases). V was cut by 2 bases and J by 4 bases, with 19 bases left in between. The CDR3 sequence is 17 residues long. The germline V gene encodes CDR1 MNHEY and CDR2 SVGEGT. The DNA for the CDR3 is TGTGCCAGCAGTTACCACCGAATAGGAGGAGCCGCAGATACGCAGTATTTT. It is translated as CASSYHRIGGAADTQYF.

The sample holds many counts of this clonotype. The chain uses TRBV20-1 and TRBJ1-5; tentative D call: TRBD1 (5 bases). The CDR3 is 16 amino acids. The V and J ends lost 5 bases and 0 bases respectively, with 17 bases between them. Germline V lookup: CDR1 DFQATT, CDR2 SNEGSKA (reference sequence). The CDR3 region is CSAAPRTSYSNQPQHF. The CDR3 coding sequence is TGCAGTGCTGCCCCCCGGACAAGCTATAGCAATCAGCCCCAGCATTTT.

J is TRBJ1-2 and V is TRBV28; possibly TRBD1 for D (5 bases). The CDR3 has 16 residues. Germline CDR1 is MDHEN and CDR2 is SYDVKM. V was cut by 5 bases and J by 3 bases, with 19 bases left in between. This chain's CDR3 is CASSPPPQGRDYGYTF. The CDR3 DNA reads as TGTGCCAGCAGTCCACCCCCCCAGGGTCGTGACTATGGCTACACCTTC.

On this clonotype itself: A much more abundant neighbour one base away suggests this may be a read error. The V and J genes are TRBV30 and TRBJ2-2; either TRBD1 or TRBD2 may supply D (5 bases each). Germline V lookup: CDR1 GTSNPN, CDR2 SVGIG (reference sequence). Trimming took off 5 bases at V and 3 bases at J, with 16 bases between the two ends. The length of the CDR3 is 15 residues. As DNA, the CDR3 is TGTGCCTGGGTCACGGGGACCACGGACACCGGGGAGCTGTTTTTT. Its protein product is CAWVTGTTDTGELFF.

This clonotype was seen more than once but under ten times. This chain's CDR3 is CATSSRTGANVLTF. The CDR3 nucleotides read TGTGCCACCAGCAGTAGGACAGGGGCCAACGTCCTGACTTTC. The chain couples TRBV15 to TRBJ2-6, with D perhaps TRBD1 (5 bases). V dropped 3 bases and J dropped 4 bases, with 7 bases sitting between them. The germline V gene has CDR1 LNHNV and CDR2 YYDKDF (reference sequence). The CDR3 sequence is 14 residues long. The full variable domain, with the rest looked up from reference TRBV15 and TRBJ2-6, is DAMVIQNPRYQVTQFGKPVTLSCSQTLNHNVMYWYQQKSSQAPKLLFHYYDKDFNNEADTPDNFQSRRPNTSFCFLDIRSPGLGDTAMYLCATSSRTGANVLTFGAGSRLTVL.

This clonotype was counted at least ten times. The chain uses TRBV4-3 and TRBJ1-1; D possibly corresponds to TRBD1 (5 bases). Germline-derived CDR1 and CDR2 are LGHNA and YSLEER. V was shortened by 0 bases and J by 5 bases, with 19 bases between the two germline ends. This CDR3 spans 17 amino acids. The CDR3 nucleotides read TGCGCCAGCAGCCAAGACCGATATATGAGGGGAGGAACTGAAGCTTTCTTT. It is translated as CASSQDRYMRGGTEAFF.

This chain joins TRBV30 and TRBJ1-1; D might be TRBD1 (5 bases). The CDR3 length is 12 residues. Per germline, CDR1 GTSNPN and CDR2 SVGIG (reference sequence). V dropped 5 bases and J dropped 0 bases, with 7 bases sitting between them. CDR3 DNA: TGTGCCTGGTGGGGACTGAACACTGAAGCTTTCTTT. Its translation: CAWWGLNTEAFF.

This clonotype was detected only a few times. This chain connects TRBV28 to TRBJ1-5; D is unclear. Trimming took 3 bases from V and 4 from J, leaving 16 bases between them. Germline V CDR1 and CDR2: MDHEN, SYDVKM. The CDR3 is 16 residues long. The CDR3 protein is CASSFRGSSLNQPQHF. CDR3 DNA sequence: TGTGCCAGCAGTTTTCGGGGTTCATCTTTGAATCAGCCCCAGCATTTT.

The chain is built from TRBV28 and TRBJ2-7; 8 bases map to TRBD2. J was trimmed by 9 bases and V by 5 bases; bases with no gene match: 12. In germline, CDR1 is MDHEN, CDR2 SYDVKM. The CDR3 runs to 14 residues. CDR3 sequence reads: CASSRLHQREPQYF. The CDR3 DNA reads TGTGCCAGCAGTCGCCTTCACCAGCGGGAGCCGCAGTACTTC.

The table lists this clonotype with many counts. J is TRBJ2-7 and V is TRBV29-1; maybe TRBD1 (6 bases). Trimming left V 6 bases short and J 1 base short, with 13 bases between. The CDR3 has 13 amino acids. Germline loops: CDR1 SQVTM, CDR2 ANQGSEA. CDR3 loop: CSVFGTYSYEQYF. The CDR3 DNA is TGCAGCGTGTTCGGGACATATTCCTACGAGCAGTACTTC.

CDR3 loop: CAWTGTPSTEAFF. DNA of the CDR3: TGTGCCTGGACCGGGACACCGAGCACTGAAGCTTTCTTT. The rearrangement joins TRBV30 to TRBJ1-1; D might be TRBD1 (6 bases). CDR1 GTSNPN and CDR2 SVGIG come from the germline V gene (reference sequence). The CDR3 extends over 13 amino acids. Between the trimmed V and J ends, which lost 4 bases and 4 bases, there was a span of 13 bases.

About this clonotype itself: Because it lacks the conserved phenylalanine or tryptophan at the end, this CDR3 is likely a read error. The chain combines TRBV2 with TRBJ2-7, with 9 positions matching TRBD2. The germline V gene encodes CDR1 SNHLY and CDR2 FYNNEI. The CDR3 spans 15 residues. Trimming at V came to 1 base and at J to 4 bases, leaving 5 bases not matched to a gene. CDR3 protein: CASSEGGGAVYEQYI. The CDR3 region has the DNA TGTGCCAGCAGTGAAGGCGGGGGGGCGGTTTACGAGCAGTACATC.